The next 7 T cell receptor beta chains were all read from a single sample in a study of vaccination and CD4 T cells after COVID-19. TCRdb recomputed calls from the PCR reads with MiXCR, one row per CDR3 protein. The data contain 15,000 to 20,000 distinct CDR3 sequences, 60% of them singletons. The starting material was CD4+ T cells from blood, obtained after SARS-CoV-2 vaccination. Receptors originate from a human donor who had recovered from COVID-19.

This clonotype was recorded a few times. This chain links TRBV10-2 with TRBJ1-5, with D unresolved. Germline V gene sequence: CDR1 WSHSY, CDR2 SAAADI. Trimming stripped 0 bases from V and 3 bases from J, with 15 bases between. The CDR3 loop spans 17 amino acids. CDR3 region: CASSESSPSISNQPQHF. CDR3 DNA: TGCGCCAGCAGTGAGTCGTCCCCCTCTATTTCCAATCAGCCCCAGCATTTT.

The chain couples TRBV7-9 to TRBJ1-1; a weak D match, TRBD1 (5 bases). Trimming shortened V by 2 bases and J by 1 base, and 8 bases separated the two germline ends. This CDR3 is built from 14 residues. Germline CDR1 SEHNR, CDR2 FQNEAQ (reference sequence). The CDR3 DNA sequence: TGTGCCAGCAGCTTACAGACAGCGAACACTGAAGCTTTCTTT. This sequence encodes CASSLQTANTEAFF.

This clonotype appeared a few times. V gene TRBV12-3 or TRBV12-4 combines with J gene TRBJ1-2; D ambiguous. V lost 4 bases to trimming and J lost 7 bases, with 19 bases between them. The CDR3 runs to 15 residues. The CDR3 spells CASSSRQRRLFGYTF. Here the CDR3 DNA reads TGTGCCAGCAGTTCCCGCCAGCGGCGGTTGTTTGGCTACACCTTC.

The sample holds a few counts of this clonotype. The rearrangement links TRBV20-1 to TRBJ1-4, with D tentatively TRBD1 (6 bases). V was cut by 6 bases and J by 4 bases, with 15 bases left in between. There are 14 residues in the CDR3. From germline, CDR1 is DFQATT and CDR2 SNEGSKA (reference sequence). Here the CDR3 reads CSALDRSYNEKLFF. CDR3 coding DNA: TGCAGTGCGCTAGACAGGTCCTATAATGAAAAACTGTTTTTT.

The chain carries TRBV6-1 and TRBJ2-1, with D perhaps TRBD1 (6 bases). Trimming took off 6 bases at V and 5 bases at J, with 14 bases between the two ends. The CDR3 covers 14 residues. Germline V lookup: CDR1 MNHNS, CDR2 SASEGT. The CDR3 loop is CASSLGQLHNEQFF. The CDR3 DNA sequence: TGTGCCAGCAGCCTGGGACAACTCCACAATGAGCAGTTCTTC.

The gene calls are TRBV12-3 or TRBV12-4 and TRBJ2-7; D gene ambiguous. Deletions cut 2 bases from V and 2 bases from J, with 7 bases between. The CDR3 runs 13 residues. The DNA of the CDR3 is TGTGCCAGCAGTTTAACAACTCCCTACGAGCAGTACTTC. Translation: CASSLTTPYEQYF.

The chain has TRBV7-2 and TRBJ1-2; D is uncertain. The CDR3 covers 12 residues. The ends were cut back, 2 bases at V and 2 bases at J, with 3 bases in the middle. Germline V gene lookup returns CDR1 SGHTA and CDR2 FQGNSA. CDR3: CASSLSNYGYTF. In DNA form, the CDR3 reads TGTGCCAGCAGCTTATCAAACTATGGCTACACCTTC.